These T cell receptor beta chains were read from a single sample in a study. Each CDR3 protein gets one entry after TCRdb re-called the RT-PCR reads with MiXCR. The sample has hundreds of thousands of distinct CDR3 sequences, 11% to 15% seen once. The sample consisted of memory CD4+ T cells from blood. The receptors originated from a female donor in good health, serving as a healthy control. Each CDR3 is given without its conserved first and last residue. Clone size is shown for a subset of rows, as once, few, many or a class of expanded clone.

clone_size j_call v_call cdr3_aa
NA TRBJ2-5 TRBV20-1 SAQTPNQETQY
NA TRBJ1-2 TRBV28 ASSLATGLFGGYT
NA TRBJ2-7 TRBV6-2/TRBV6-3 ASKSGTGMYEQY
NA TRBJ2-6 TRBV20-1 SARAFGTPSSGANVLT
few TRBJ2-7 TRBV6-2/TRBV6-3 ASRKRDYEQY
NA TRBJ2-2 TRBV24-1 ATSENRQNTGELF
NA TRBJ1-2 TRBV3-1 ASSQDDANYGYT
many TRBJ2-7 TRBV7-2 ASSLSRYYEQY
few TRBJ2-1 TRBV5-5 ASSRTVMSSYNEQF
many TRBJ2-2 TRBV24-1 ATSDYKTGVDTGELF
few TRBJ2-3 TRBV5-6 ASSFTSVKDTQY
few TRBJ2-2 TRBV6-1 ASSASRPKTNTGELF
many TRBJ2-7 TRBV7-3 ASSSLAGDAEQY
NA TRBJ1-2 TRBV9 ASSACQDRGYGYT
many TRBJ1-6 TRBV7-2 ASSLGSGRNSPLH
few TRBJ2-2 TRBV12-3/TRBV12-4 AGRPSGRSGELF
NA TRBJ1-4 TRBV15 ATSWRGMTNEKLF
many TRBJ2-1 TRBV10-3 AISETGTSGEQF
few TRBJ1-2 TRBV20-1 SAPTTGAGGYT
many TRBJ2-4 TRBV12-3/TRBV12-4 ASSLGGVNIQY
few TRBJ1-1 TRBV29-1 SGAWNKLDTEAF
NA TRBJ2-7 TRBV12-3/TRBV12-4 ASSYILGQGTRSSYEQY
NA TRBJ1-4 TRBV11-2 ASSLGLPNEKLF
many TRBJ1-1 TRBV15 ATSRESRTEAF
NA TRBJ2-2 TRBV7-9 ASSRIGQGANTGELF
few TRBJ2-3 TRBV20-1 SWDSSHTDTQY
NA TRBJ2-4 TRBV7-2 ASSLDQRLAKNIQY
many TRBJ2-3 TRBV20-1 SAPLWEGADTQY
many TRBJ2-5 TRBV20-1 SAGGTKQETQY
few TRBJ2-1 TRBV10-3 AISDRWGGTSSYNEQF
few TRBJ2-5 TRBV5-1 ASSLEAGRGKETQY
many TRBJ2-3 TRBV4-3 ASSQAPGSTDTQY
few TRBJ2-7 TRBV20-1 SAPRDPSRGEQY
once TRBJ2-2 TRBV7-9 ASSLGRVHTGELF
NA TRBJ1-1 TRBV7-3 ASSYLSGTEAF
NA TRBJ1-2 TRBV14 ASSPTEYYGYT
NA TRBJ1-1 TRBV10-3 AISNKGMDTEAF
few TRBJ2-4 TRBV7-2 ASRNSGSGGGRKNIQY
many TRBJ1-2 TRBV20-1 SVGLNYGYT
few TRBJ1-1 TRBV7-7 ASSSNPNTEAF
many TRBJ1-1 TRBV20-1 SAEREPPEAF
many TRBJ1-5 TRBV4-3 ASSRGGGPQH
few TRBJ2-5 TRBV11-2 ASSRRDSERQETQY
many TRBJ2-4 TRBV7-8 ASSLDPGQGKNIQY
few TRBJ1-1 TRBV6-1 AGTRGAQGTEAF
few TRBJ1-4 TRBV6-1 ASSQPGATNEKLF
NA TRBJ1-1 TRBV20-1 SARRASEAF
NA TRBJ1-2 TRBV12-3/TRBV12-4 ASSQGNNYGYT
NA TRBJ1-5 TRBV28 ASSLQGKAQH
many TRBJ2-6 TRBV6-5 ASSYSIRGQPPSGANVLT
many TRBJ2-7 TRBV20-1 SAMSLREGRYEQY